A selection of T cell receptor beta chains follows, all from one sample in a study of T cell responses to AZD1222 COVID-19 vaccine. Profiling relied on immunoSEQ multiplex PCR, and the TCRdb table lists in-frame clones only, not all of them. Here the sample spans 120,000 to 150,000 clones, over 75% being singletons. The input for sequencing was peripheral blood, taken 28 days after the second dose of the MenACWY control vaccine. The receptors derive from an adult who received the MenACWY meningococcal vaccine as a control. Both conserved end residues are part of each CDR3. A D gene is named only where the DNA matches it firmly. Rows give clone size only sometimes, using once, few, many, or a class for an expanded clone.

>TRBJ2-7|-|TRBV28|-
CASSYHEQYF
TGTGCCAGCAGTTACCACGAGCAGTACTTC
>TRBJ2-1|-|TRBV3-1/TRBV3-2|-
CASGRQTYNEQFF
TGTGCCAGCGGAAGACAGACCTACAATGAGCAGTTCTTC
>TRBJ2-1|-|TRBV24-1|TRBD2
CATSDLRRGGAVGDNEQFF
TGTGCCACCAGTGATTTGCGTCGCGGGGGGGCCGTCGGGGACAATGAGCAGTTCTTC
>TRBJ1-4|-|TRBV4-1|-
CASSQDPQRYNEKLFF
TGCGCCAGCAGCCAAGATCCACAGAGGTATAATGAAAAACTGTTTTTT
>TRBJ1-1|-|TRBV6-5|-
CASHLIAGETEAFF
TGTGCCAGCCATTTAATAGCAGGGGAGACTGAAGCTTTCTTT
>TRBJ2-5|-|TRBV11-3|TRBD2
CASSTLAVGETQYF
TGTGCCAGCAGTACTCTAGCGGTGGGCGAGACCCAGTACTTC
>TRBJ2-1|-|TRBV28|-
CASSLKRLRYNEQFF
TGTGCCAGCAGTCTCAAGCGGCTCCGATACAATGAGCAGTTCTTC
>TRBJ2-1|-|TRBV9|-
CASSVSNSANEQFF
TGTGCCAGCAGCGTAAGTAATAGTGCCAATGAGCAGTTCTTC
>TRBJ1-5|few|TRBV6-5|TRBD1
CASGSRDRDQPQHF
TGTGCCAGCGGGAGCCGGGACAGGGATCAGCCCCAGCATTTT
>TRBJ1-5|-|TRBV4-1|TRBD1
CASSLLPGQAAMEPQHF
TGCGCCAGCAGCCTCCTTCCGGGACAGGCCGCAATGGAGCCCCAGCATTTT
>TRBJ1-1|-|TRBV30|TRBD1
CAWSNEQGAEAFF
TGTGCCTGGAGTAATGAACAGGGGGCTGAAGCTTTCTTT
>TRBJ2-1|-|TRBV28|TRBD2
CASSLMGLTYNEQFF
TGTGCCAGCAGTTTAATGGGACTAACTTACAATGAGCAGTTCTTC
>TRBJ1-1|-|TRBV11-3|-
CASSNLGTEAFF
TGTGCCAGCAGCAACCTTGGGACTGAAGCTTTCTTT
>TRBJ2-7|-|TRBV5-1|-
CASSLGGRSYEQYF
TGCGCCAGCAGCTTGGGAGGACGGTCCTACGAGCAGTACTTC
>TRBJ2-2|-|TRBV11-3|-
CASSDGSVGGELFF
TGTGCCAGCAGCGATGGGTCTGTAGGAGGGGAGCTGTTTTTT
>TRBJ1-1|-|TRBV28|-
CASSFDLNTEAFF
TGTGCCAGCAGTTTTGACTTGAACACTGAAGCTTTCTTT
>TRBJ2-1|-|TRBV6-5|-
CASRFNRVTYNEQFF
TGTGCCAGCAGATTCAACAGGGTCACCTACAATGAGCAGTTCTTC
>TRBJ1-3|-|TRBV7-2|-
CASSLGGTSRNTIYF
TGTGCCAGCAGCTTAGGGGGGACCTCCCGAAACACCATATATTTT
>TRBJ1-3|-|TRBV30|-
CAWSGIYGNTIYF
TGTGCCTGGAGTGGAATTTATGGAAACACCATATATTTT
>TRBJ1-1|-|TRBV6-2/TRBV6-3|TRBD1
CASSIPTGVRWDTEAFF
TGTGCCAGCAGTATCCCCACAGGGGTCCGGTGGGACACTGAAGCTTTCTTT
>TRBJ1-5|-|TRBV28|-
CASSLVGFNNQPQHF
TGTGCCAGCAGTTTGGTGGGGTTCAACAATCAGCCCCAGCATTTT
>TRBJ1-4|once|TRBV6-5|-
CASMGQGFEKLFF
TGTGCCAGCATGGGGCAGGGTTTTGAAAAACTGTTTTTT
>TRBJ1-1|-|TRBV18|-
CASSADTEAFF
TGTGCCAGCTCAGCGGACACTGAAGCTTTCTTT
>TRBJ1-3|once|TRBV11-3|-
CASSLTVGNTIYF
TGTGCCAGCAGCTTAACGGTCGGAAACACCATATATTTT
>TRBJ2-1|-|TRBV7-2|-
CASRTQGRGSGEQFF
TGTGCCAGCAGAACCCAGGGGCGCGGGTCCGGTGAGCAGTTCTTC
>TRBJ1-3|-|TRBV13|TRBD1
CASSLRTGDGNTIYF
TGTGCCAGCAGCCTACGGACAGGGGATGGAAACACCATATATTTT
>TRBJ2-5|-|TRBV7-7|-
CASSSRVGETQYF
TGTGCTAGCAGCTCCCGGGTGGGAGAGACCCAGTACTTC
>TRBJ2-1|few|TRBV18|-
CASSPPDNYNEQFF
TGTGCCAGCTCACCCCCTGACAACTACAATGAGCAGTTCTTC
>TRBJ1-1|-|TRBV7-9|-
CASSLARGGNTEAFF
TGTGCCAGCAGCTTAGCGCGAGGGGGGAACACTGAAGCTTTCTTT
>TRBJ1-2|-|TRBV6-5|-
CASSIGSNYGYTF
TGTGCCAGCAGCATAGGGAGTAACTATGGCTACACCTTC
>TRBJ1-2|-|TRBV4-3|-
CASSRARETNYGYTF
TGCGCCAGCAGCCGCGCTAGGGAGACTAACTATGGCTACACCTTC
>TRBJ2-7|-|TRBV24-1|-
CATSASNSYEQYF
TGTGCCACCAGTGCCTCAAACTCCTACGAGCAGTACTTC
>TRBJ2-7|many|TRBV7-2|-
CASSPPWSPYEQYF
TGTGCCAGCAGCCCCCCGTGGAGCCCCTACGAGCAGTACTTC
>TRBJ1-5|once|TRBV18|TRBD1
CASLTGQRIKSQHF
TGTGCCAGCTTAACGGGACAGAGAATCAAGTCCCAGCATTTT
>TRBJ1-3|-|TRBV4-3|-
CASSQLPGIFSGNTIYF
TGCGCCAGCAGCCAGCTCCCCGGGATATTCTCTGGAAACACCATATATTTT
>TRBJ2-7|-|TRBV6-5|-
CASKRRYNDEQYF
TGTGCCAGCAAACGACGGTATAACGACGAGCAGTACTTC
>TRBJ1-2|-|TRBV6-2/TRBV6-3|TRBD1
CASSHLGQAHYGYTF
TGTGCCAGCAGTCATCTAGGACAGGCGCACTATGGCTACACCTTC
>TRBJ2-2|-|TRBV7-9|-
CASSLSVASNTGELFF
TGTGCCAGCAGCTTATCGGTAGCTTCGAACACCGGGGAGCTGTTTTTT
>TRBJ2-1|-|TRBV4-1|TRBD1
CASRPGGASSYNEQFF
TGCGCCAGCAGACCAGGGGGCGCGTCCTCCTACAATGAGCAGTTCTTC
>TRBJ1-1|-|TRBV29-1|TRBD1
CSAGQGMMNTEAFF
TGCAGCGCTGGACAGGGTATGATGAACACTGAAGCTTTCTTT
>TRBJ1-6|-|TRBV5-1|TRBD1
CASSLSVGTGPYNSPLHF
TGCGCCAGCAGCTTGTCGGTGGGGACAGGCCCTTATAATTCACCCCTCCACTTT
>TRBJ1-2|few|TRBV6-5|-
CASSLQAQGGYTF
TGTGCCAGCAGTTTGCAGGCCCAAGGTGGCTACACCTTC
>TRBJ2-1|-|TRBV11-3|-
CASSLMRNEQFF
TGTGCCAGCAGCTTAATGCGGAATGAGCAGTTCTTC
>TRBJ1-6|-|TRBV4-2|-
CASSQDPYRETNSPLHF
TGTGCCAGCAGCCAAGATCCCTACAGGGAAACTAATTCACCCCTCCACTTT
>TRBJ1-4|-|TRBV4-1|-
CASSQDRGRSNEKLFF
TGCGCCAGCAGCCAAGACCGGGGCCGTTCTAATGAAAAACTGTTTTTT
>TRBJ1-3|-|TRBV29-1|-
CSAQGLSGNTIYF
TGCAGCGCCCAGGGTCTCTCTGGAAACACCATATATTTT
>TRBJ2-1|-|TRBV6-5|-
CASSYLGRGEQFF
TGTGCCAGCAGTTATCTGGGACGAGGGGAGCAGTTCTTC
>TRBJ1-1|-|TRBV5-1|-
CASSPWADNTEAFF
TGCGCCAGCAGTCCCTGGGCAGACAACACTGAAGCTTTCTTT
>TRBJ1-6|-|TRBV5-1|-
CASSLDSSPLHF
TGCGCCAGCAGCCTGGATTCATCCCCCCTCCACTTT
>TRBJ2-6|-|TRBV10-3|-
CAISEGSIHDSGANVLTF
TGTGCCATCAGTGAGGGCTCCATCCATGACTCTGGGGCCAACGTCCTGACTTTC
>TRBJ2-2|few|TRBV7-2|-
CASSTLQGFRTGELFF
TGTGCCAGCAGCACACTTCAGGGGTTTAGGACCGGGGAGCTGTTTTTT
>TRBJ2-1|-|TRBV7-9|-
CASSSTSNYNEQFF
TGTGCCAGCAGCTCGACTAGTAACTACAATGAGCAGTTCTTC
>TRBJ1-2|-|TRBV4-3|-
CASSQGAGYGYTF
TGCGCCAGCAGCCAAGGTGCAGGGTATGGCTACACCTTC
>TRBJ1-2|-|TRBV6-6|-
CASSPGGGDGYTF
TGTGCCAGCAGTCCCGGTGGTGGGGACGGCTACACCTTC
>TRBJ1-2|few|TRBV19|-
CASSIRSPNGYGYTF
TGTGCCAGTAGTATTAGGTCGCCCAATGGCTATGGCTACACCTTC